This T cell receptor (beta chain) was profiled in a study of T cell responses to AZD1222 COVID-19 vaccine. Study results and caveats: Spike-specific TCR breadth and depth went up after people got two AZD1222 doses. White British donors predominated, females outnumbered males, and clonal diversity was possibly underestimated.

Measured with immunoSEQ multiplex PCR; TCRdb has only the in-frame clones, and not every one. Among 160,000 or so clones listed, about 87% were seen once. The V gene lost 1 base and the J gene lost 0 bases, with 11 bases spanning the gap. This CDR3 region has 16 residues. In germline, CDR1 is SGHDN, CDR2 FVKESK. Regarding this clone: Its antigen is undetermined.

The chain uses TRBV14 and TRBJ2-3; D gene unclear. The sequence came from an adult who received the MenACWY meningococcal vaccine as a control. The input for sequencing was peripheral blood, taken 28 days after the second dose of the MenACWY control vaccine. CDR3 nucleotide sequence: TGTGCCAGCAGCCAAGTCCCCGGATCTAGCACAGATACGCAGTATTTT. It codes for CASSQVPGSSTDTQYF.